The 10 T cell receptor beta chains given below trace back to one sample, sequenced in a study of Ad26.COV2.S vaccination and SARS-CoV-2 variants. The treatment was: some 20 received Ad26.COV2.S at low or high dose, single or two shots; several received placebo; per-sample allocation not given. Day 63 following the first vaccine or placebo injection was when the samples were taken. Generated by immunoSEQ multiplex PCR, the TCRdb table keeps only in-frame clones and is missing some. The sample has approximately 480,000 clones, around nine tenths seen once. The source material was peripheral blood, sampled in a trial of Ad26.COV2.S vaccine versus placebo. Receptors were obtained from a person between 18 and 65 years old who received the Ad26.COV2.S COVID-19 vaccine or a placebo.

The rearrangement uses TRBV7-9 and TRBJ2-1; 9 bases match TRBD2. This CDR3 spans 16 amino acids. V gave up 5 bases and J gave up 6 bases; unmatched junction bases: 11. Germline V lookup: CDR1 SEHNR, CDR2 FQNEAQ (reference sequence). CDR3 residues: CASSPRAGLAINEQFF. The CDR3 region has the DNA TGTGCCAGCAGCCCTCGTGCCGGACTAGCGATCAATGAGCAGTTCTTC.

This chain links TRBV6-1 with TRBJ1-6; D may be TRBD1 (5 bases). V gave up 10 bases and J gave up 4 bases, with 11 bases separating them. The germline V gene encodes CDR1 MNHNS and CDR2 SASEGT. This CDR3 has 13 amino acids. This chain's CDR3 is CATGGGYNSPLHF. The CDR3 region has the DNA TGTGCCACCGGTGGGGGTTATAATTCACCCCTCCACTTT.

The chain links TRBV10-3 to TRBJ2-1; no reliable D call. This CDR3 region has 13 residues. The ends were cut back, 2 bases at V and 3 bases at J, with 5 bases in the middle. CDR1 ENHRY and CDR2 SYGVKD come from the germline V gene. CDR3 in amino acids: CAISEGVYNEQFF. CDR3 DNA sequence: TGTGCCATCAGTGAGGGGGTCTACAATGAGCAGTTCTTC.

The rearrangement joins TRBV28 to TRBJ2-4; the D gene is possibly TRBD2 (6 bases). Trimming left V 1 base short and J 7 bases short, with 8 bases between. The CDR3 length is 13 residues. Per germline, CDR1 MDHEN and CDR2 SYDVKM. CDR3 protein: CASSLYAGNIQYF. For the CDR3, the DNA is TGTGCCAGCAGTTTATATGCGGGGAACATTCAGTACTTC. Filled out from reference TRBV28 and TRBJ2-4, the complete variable domain reads DVKVTQSSRYLVKRTGEKVFLECVQDMDHENMFWYRQDPGLGLRLIYFSYDVKMKEKGDIPEGYSVSREKKERFSLILESASTNQTSMYLCASSLYAGNIQYFGAGTRLSVL.

Points on this clone: The sample holds other DNA sequences that translate to the same CDR3. CDR3 coding DNA: TGTGCCAGCAGCTTGGGACCAAACAATGAGCAGTTCTTC. It yields the protein CASSLGPNNEQFF. The rearrangement joins TRBV11-3 to TRBJ2-1, with D perhaps assigned TRBD1 or TRBD2 (5 bases each). The V and J ends lost 3 bases and 5 bases respectively, with 8 bases between them. The CDR3 loop spans 13 amino acids. Per germline, CDR1 SGHNT and CDR2 YENEEA.

This clone appeared once. The rearrangement links TRBV30 to TRBJ2-2, with TRBD2 matching 11 bases. This CDR3 has 16 residues. In germline, CDR1 is GTSNPN, CDR2 SVGIG (reference sequence). Losses at the gene ends were 1 base for V and 4 bases for J; bases not matched to a gene: 5. In DNA, the CDR3 is TGTGCCTGGAGTGGACTAGCGGGAATATCCACCGGGGAGCTGTTTTTT. It yields the protein CAWSGLAGISTGELFF.

J is TRBJ2-7 and V is TRBV5-5, with TRBD2 as a possible D gene (6 bases). The germline V gene encodes CDR1 SGHKS and CDR2 YYEKEE (reference sequence). V was pared by 4 bases and J by 3 bases, with 14 bases between. The CDR3 has 14 residues. The CDR3: CASSPTGLGYEQYF. The CDR3 coding sequence is TGTGCCAGCAGCCCGACGGGACTGGGCTACGAGCAGTACTTC.

The V gene is TRBV5-6, the J gene TRBJ2-2; 11 bases map to TRBD1. Germline CDR1 and CDR2: SGHDT and YYEEEE. The V segment lost 2 bases and the J segment 5 bases; nucleotides outside the gene matches: 5. The CDR3 runs 16 residues. CDR3 bases: TGTGCCAGCAGCTTTTTGGGACAGGGGGATACCGGGGAGCTGTTTTTT. As protein: CASSFLGQGDTGELFF.

V usage is TRBV27 and J usage is TRBJ2-7, with 10 bases lining up with TRBD2. V lost 2 bases to trimming and J lost 5 bases; unmatched junction nucleotides: 9. The germline V gene has CDR1 MNHEY and CDR2 SMNVEV (reference sequence). This CDR3 contains 16 residues. The CDR3 region is CASSLLSSGSFHEQYF. For the CDR3, the DNA is TGTGCCAGCAGTTTACTCTCTAGCGGGAGTTTCCACGAGCAGTACTTC.

The DNA for the CDR3 is TGCGCCAGCAGCTCCCTAACTAGCGGACGCACAGATACGCAGTATTTT. It translates to CASSSLTSGRTDTQYF. The chain links TRBV5-1 to TRBJ2-3; 8 nucleotides agree with TRBD2. Trimming removed 3 bases from V and 1 base from J; junction bases left unmatched: 7. The CDR3 has 16 residues. Germline CDR1 and CDR2: SGHRS and YFSETQ.